This TCR beta chain was captured by sequencing in a study of tumor-infiltrating lymphocytes in primary liver carcinoma. Per germline, CDR1 LGHNA and CDR2 YNFKEQ. This CDR3 is 16 amino acids long. Both RNA and DNA were isolated together from about 21-30 mg of bulk tissue that had not been sorted. Cases comprised patients with primary liver carcinoma who received surgical resection. Reverse transcription of around 0.45 ug total RNA with a constant-region primer produced TCR beta cDNA. Nested multiplex PCR, run for three rounds with slightly modified ARM-PCR, yielded TCR beta libraries. Investigators reported that the first two PCR rounds, at approximately 11 cycles each, used TRBV1-TRBV30 forward primers with a C-beta reverse primer. TCRdb re-analysed the multiplex PCR reads in MiXCR, keeping a single row per CDR3 protein. The data contain roughly 80,000 distinct CDR3 sequences, 69% of them singletons.

A remark on this clonotype: Germline is not matched at one junction end, which may reflect a read error.

Sequencing was carried out using tumor-adjacent normal liver tissue. This chain uses TRBV4-2 with TRBJ2-3, with 10 bases that match TRBD2. This receptor was taken from a man aged 40-49 years with primary liver carcinoma and hepatitis B virus infection. The CDR3 spells CARSPKIAGGPDTQYF. The CDR3 coding sequence is TGTGCCAGGAGCCCCAAAATAGCGGGAGGCCCAGATACGCAGTATTTT.